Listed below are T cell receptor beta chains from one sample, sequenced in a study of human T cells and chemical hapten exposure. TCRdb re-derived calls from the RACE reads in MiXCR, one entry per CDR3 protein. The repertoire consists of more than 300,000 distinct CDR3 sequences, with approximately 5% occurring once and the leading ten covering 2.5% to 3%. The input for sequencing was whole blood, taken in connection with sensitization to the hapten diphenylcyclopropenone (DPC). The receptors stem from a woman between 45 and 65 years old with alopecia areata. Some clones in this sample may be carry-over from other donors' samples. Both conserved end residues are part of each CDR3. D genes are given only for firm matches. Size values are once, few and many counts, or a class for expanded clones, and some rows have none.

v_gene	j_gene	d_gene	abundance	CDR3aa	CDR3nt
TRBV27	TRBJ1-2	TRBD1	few	CASSFSTGVYGYTF	TGTGCCAGCAGTTTTTCGACAGGGGTCTATGGCTACACCTTC
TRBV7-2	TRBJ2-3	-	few	CASSLAAGPPVTDTQYF	TGTGCCAGCAGCTTAGCGGCGGGGCCCCCGGTCACAGATACGCAGTATTTT
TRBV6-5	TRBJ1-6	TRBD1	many	CASSYGQGDSGLHF	TGTGCCAGCAGTTACGGACAGGGTGATTCGGGCCTCCACTTT
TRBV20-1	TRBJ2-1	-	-	CSASPTSLAFVNNEQFF	TGCAGTGCTAGCCCCACCTCTCTAGCGTTCGTTAACAATGAGCAGTTCTTC
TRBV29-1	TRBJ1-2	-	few	CSAPEAGYGYTF	TGCAGCGCCCCAGAGGCGGGCTATGGCTACACCTTC
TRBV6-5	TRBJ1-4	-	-	CASRSTVEKLFF	TGTGCCAGCAGAAGCACGGTAGAAAAACTGTTTTTT
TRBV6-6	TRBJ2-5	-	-	CASSYSQETQYF	TGTGCCAGCAGTTACAGTCAAGAGACCCAGTACTTC
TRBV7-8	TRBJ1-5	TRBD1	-	CASSWTGQNQPQHF	TGTGCCAGCAGTTGGACAGGGCAGAATCAGCCCCAGCATTTT
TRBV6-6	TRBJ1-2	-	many	CASTYPQGINYGYTF	TGTGCCAGCACCTACCCGCAGGGGATAAACTATGGCTACACCTTC
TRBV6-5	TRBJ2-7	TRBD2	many	CAIHRSGRADEQYF	TGTGCCATCCATCGTAGCGGGAGGGCCGACGAGCAGTACTTC
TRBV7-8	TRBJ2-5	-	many	CASSPRGGSGETQYF	TGTGCCAGCAGCCCCAGGGGGGGGTCAGGGGAGACCCAGTACTTC
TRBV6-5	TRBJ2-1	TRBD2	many	CASSSVSGGYNEQFF	TGTGCCAGCAGTTCCGTTAGCGGGGGGTACAATGAGCAGTTCTTC
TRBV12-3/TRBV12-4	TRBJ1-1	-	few	CASSAKGGTEAFF	TGTGCCAGCAGTGCAAAGGGTGGGACTGAAGCTTTCTTT
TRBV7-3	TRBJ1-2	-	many	CASSAGPISDYGYTF	TGTGCCAGCAGCGCTGGACCTATATCGGACTATGGCTACACCTTC
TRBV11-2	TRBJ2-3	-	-	CASSPRPFGDTQYF	TGTGCCAGCAGCCCTAGACCCTTCGGCGATACGCAGTATTTT
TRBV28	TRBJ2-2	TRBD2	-	CASSSPAGGSTAGELFF	TGTGCCAGCAGTTCCCCAGCGGGAGGCTCAACAGCTGGGGAGCTGTTTTTT
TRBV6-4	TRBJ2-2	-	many	CASSARVNTGELFF	TGTGCCAGCAGTGCCAGGGTGAACACCGGGGAGCTGTTTTTT
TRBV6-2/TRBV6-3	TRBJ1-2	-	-	CASAAAIYGYTF	TGTGCCAGCGCGGCAGCAATCTATGGCTACACCTTC
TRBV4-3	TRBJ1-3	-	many	CASSQVAPGASSGNTIYF	TGCGCCAGCAGCCAAGTGGCTCCGGGGGCCTCCTCTGGAAACACCATATATTTT
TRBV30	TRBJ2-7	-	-	CAWSDGGAHEQYF	TGTGCCTGGAGTGATGGGGGAGCCCACGAGCAGTACTTC
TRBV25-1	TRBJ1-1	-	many	CASRGDAGRGTEAFF	TGTGCCAGCAGAGGTGACGCAGGGAGGGGGACTGAAGCTTTCTTT
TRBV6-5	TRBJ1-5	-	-	CASRNKPTAYSNQPQHF	TGTGCCAGCAGAAACAAACCGACGGCCTATAGCAATCAGCCCCAGCATTTT
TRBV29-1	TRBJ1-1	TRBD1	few	CSVQDREGTEAFF	TGCAGCGTCCAGGACAGGGAGGGCACTGAAGCTTTCTTT
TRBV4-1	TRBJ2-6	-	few	CASSSPGAGANVLTF	TGCGCCAGCAGCTCCCCAGGGGCTGGGGCCAACGTCCTGACTTTC
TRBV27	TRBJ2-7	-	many	CASSLGRELHEQYF	TGTGCCAGCAGTTTGGGAAGGGAACTACACGAGCAGTACTTC
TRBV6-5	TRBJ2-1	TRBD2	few	CASSYSGLAGRQFF	TGTGCCAGCAGTTACTCCGGACTAGCGGGGAGGCAGTTCTTC
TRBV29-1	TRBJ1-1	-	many	CSVEVILERRLF	TGCAGCGTTGAAGTGATATTGGAAAGGCGGCTCTTT
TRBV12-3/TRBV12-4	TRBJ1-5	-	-	CASKNPGQINQPQHF	TGTGCCAGCAAGAACCCGGGACAAATCAATCAGCCCCAGCATTTT
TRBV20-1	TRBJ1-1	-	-	CSAPGRGGNTEAFF	TGCAGTGCTCCAGGCCGGGGGGGAAACACTGAAGCTTTCTTT
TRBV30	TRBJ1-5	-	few	CAWSVRGQPQHF	TGTGCCTGGAGTGTACGGGGTCAGCCCCAGCATTTT
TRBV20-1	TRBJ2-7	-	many	CSAEGDQGSYEQYF	TGCAGTGCTGAGGGGGACCAGGGTAGCTACGAGCAGTACTTC
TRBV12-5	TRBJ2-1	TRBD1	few	CASGSPGQGYNEQFF	TGTGCTAGTGGTTCCCCCGGACAGGGCTACAATGAGCAGTTCTTC
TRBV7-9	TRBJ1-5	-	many	CASSLDNQPQHF	TGTGCCAGCAGCTTGGACAATCAGCCCCAGCATTTT
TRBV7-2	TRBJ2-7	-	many	CASSLDRGEQYF	TGTGCCAGCAGCTTAGACCGGGGGGAGCAGTACTTC
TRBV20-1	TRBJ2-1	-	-	CSVLGPRDEQFF	TGCAGTGTCCTGGGACCGCGCGATGAGCAGTTCTTC
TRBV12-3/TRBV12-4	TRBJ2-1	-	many	CASSFGTPNEQFF	TGTGCCAGCAGTTTTGGGACTCCGAATGAGCAGTTCTTC
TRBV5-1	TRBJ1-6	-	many	CASSLELTGLGSPLHF	TGCGCCAGCAGCTTGGAACTAACAGGGCTCGGATCACCCCTCCACTTT
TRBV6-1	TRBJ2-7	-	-	CASSGEQYF	TGTGCCAGCAGCGGGGAACAGTACTTC
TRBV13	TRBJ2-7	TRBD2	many	CASSSPSGGVYEQYF	TGTGCCAGCAGCTCCCCTAGCGGAGGAGTTTACGAGCAGTACTTC
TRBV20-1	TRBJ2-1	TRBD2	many	CSARLAGEAAYNEQFF	TGCAGTGCTAGACTAGCGGGAGAGGCTGCCTACAATGAGCAGTTCTTC
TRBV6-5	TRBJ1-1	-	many	CASNYSPAGNTEAFF	TGTGCCAGCAACTATTCCCCTGCAGGGAACACTGAAGCTTTCTTT
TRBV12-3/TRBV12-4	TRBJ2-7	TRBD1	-	CASKRTGDFHWEQYF	TGTGCCAGCAAAAGGACAGGGGATTTTCATTGGGAGCAGTACTTC
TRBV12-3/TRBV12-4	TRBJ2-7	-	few	CASTQAVGPYEQYF	TGTGCCAGCACCCAGGCCGTGGGACCCTACGAGCAGTACTTC
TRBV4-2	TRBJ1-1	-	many	CASSQGVNTEAFF	TGTGCCAGCAGCCAAGGCGTGAACACTGAAGCTTTCTTT
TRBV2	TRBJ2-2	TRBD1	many	CASRGTANTGELFF	TGTGCCAGTAGGGGGACAGCGAACACCGGGGAGCTGTTTTTT
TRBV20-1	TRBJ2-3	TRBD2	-	CSAKGGRGDTQYF	TGCAGTGCTAAGGGAGGGAGAGGAGATACGCAGTATTTT
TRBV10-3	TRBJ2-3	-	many	CAISEDTDTQYF	TGTGCCATCAGTGAGGACACAGATACGCAGTATTTT
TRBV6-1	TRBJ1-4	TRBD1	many	CASTPPGRGQEKLFF	TGTGCCAGCACCCCCCCAGGAAGGGGGCAAGAAAAACTGTTTTTT
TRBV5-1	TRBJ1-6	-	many	CASSLGNNSPLHF	TGCGCCAGCAGCTTGGGGAATAATTCACCCCTCCACTTT
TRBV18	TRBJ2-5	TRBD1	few	CASSPLNTGQGQTQYF	TGTGCCAGCTCACCACTCAACACCGGACAGGGACAGACCCAGTACTTC
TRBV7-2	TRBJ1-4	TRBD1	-	CASSFRIGGPNEKLFF	TGTGCCAGCAGCTTTAGGATAGGGGGCCCTAATGAAAAACTGTTTTTT
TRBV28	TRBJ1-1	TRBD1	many	CASSTGQYTEAFF	TGTGCCAGCAGTACGGGACAGTACACTGAAGCTTTCTTT
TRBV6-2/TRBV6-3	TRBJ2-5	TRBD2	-	CASSYSIAGGFQETQYF	TGTGCCAGCAGTTACTCGATAGCGGGAGGGTTCCAAGAGACCCAGTACTTC